The sample holds one count of the clone carrying this T cell receptor (beta chain). The antigen remains unidentified. The data originate from a study of CD8+CD57+ T cells in acquired aplastic anemia. Study at large: Isolated CD4+ and CD8+ cells, once sorted, yielded DNA averaging 3.2 ug. Healthy CD8+ samples averaged about 10 million reads. Regarding the study as a whole: Twenty-nine sequences, all CD8+ CDR3, were shared between patients and controls. Patients and controls were not found to differ significantly in CD8+ Simpson's diversity.

CDR3 and TCR beta VDJ profiling relied on a genomic DNA template. TCRdb analysed the reads with MiXCR anew, one entry per CDR3 protein. This repertoire shows roughly 200,000 distinct CDR3 sequences, over 55% found once; its top ten account for less than 30%. Sequencing input: sorted CD4+, CD8+, or CD8+CD57+ T cells (not recorded which) from PBMCs. The source of this sequence is a human donor in good health.

The CDR3 coding sequence is TGTGCCAGTCGTTCTTCCTCAGGGTCCTCTGGAAACACCATATATTTT. Its protein is CASRSSSGSSGNTIYF. The V call is TRBV19, the J call TRBJ1-3; D is perhaps TRBD1 (5 bases). V lost 8 bases and J lost 0, with 17 bases in between. Germline assignment: CDR1 LNHDA and CDR2 SQIVND (reference sequence). This CDR3 spans 16 amino acids.